Each of the 9 T cell receptor beta chains below was sequenced from the same sample in a study of blood T cell repertoires in COVID-19. The repertoire was sequenced with immunoSEQ multiplex PCR; TCRdb's copy has only in-frame clones and lacks some. The sample shows around 77,000 clones, about 83% of them seen only once. Material for sequencing was peripheral blood. The origin of the receptors is a man aged 25 to 40 with COVID-19, enrolled during active disease.

About this clone: Germline is not matched at one junction end, which may reflect a read error. This chain joins TRBV19 and TRBJ1-6, with 9 bases identical to TRBD1. The CDR3 sequence is 16 residues long. The germline V gene encodes CDR1 LNHDA and CDR2 SQIVND (reference sequence). The CDR3 sequence: CASSIAPGQGNSPLHF. The CDR3 DNA follows: TGTGCCAGTAGTATAGCACCGGGACAGGGCAATTCGCCCCTCCACTTT.

The V gene is TRBV27, the J gene TRBJ2-1, with 11 bases lining up with TRBD2. Per germline, CDR1 MNHEY and CDR2 SMNVEV (reference sequence). The CDR3 has 16 amino acids. The V gene end was trimmed by 2 bases and the J gene end by 6 bases; junction bases not matched to a gene: 6. In nucleotides, the CDR3 is TGTGCCAGCAGTTTAGTAGCGGGAGGGCCTCCCAATGAGCAGTTCTTC. Translated, it gives CASSLVAGGPPNEQFF.

The rearrangement uses TRBV6-4 and TRBJ2-6; 8 bases are a match to TRBD1. Germline V lookup: CDR1 MRHNA, CDR2 SNTAGT. CDR3 size: 17 residues. With 6 bases clipped from V and 1 base from J, the junction kept 8 bases outside the gene matches. This chain's CDR3 is CASSTGQAASGANVLTF. Here the CDR3 DNA reads TGTGCCAGCAGCACGGGACAGGCCGCATCTGGGGCCAACGTCCTGACTTTC.

The chain is built from TRBV27 and TRBJ2-1; 15 positions agree with TRBD2. Unmatched junction bases numbered 5, after V lost 5 bases and J lost 6 bases. This CDR3 is 16 amino acids long. CDR1 and CDR2 (germline): MNHEY, SMNVEV (reference sequence). For the CDR3, the DNA is TGTGCCAGCAGTCCGCGGACTAGCGGGAGGGTCAATGAGCAGTTCTTC. It is translated as CASSPRTSGRVNEQFF.

V is TRBV10-2 and J is TRBJ1-1; the D gene is possibly TRBD1 (5 bases). This CDR3 region has 16 residues. V was pared by 0 bases and J by 0 bases, with 11 bases between. Germline CDR1 is WSHSY and CDR2 is SAAADI. The CDR3 loop is CASSESEGYLNTEAFF. As DNA, the CDR3 is TGCGCCAGCAGTGAGTCGGAGGGGTACCTGAACACTGAAGCTTTCTTT.

This clone was recorded a few times. This rearrangement joins TRBV11-1 to TRBJ2-3, with D tentatively TRBD2 (6 bases). The V gene lost 1 base and the J gene lost 2 bases, with 13 bases spanning the gap. This CDR3 comprises 16 residues. Germline CDR1 SGHAT, CDR2 FQDESV (reference sequence). For the CDR3, the DNA is TGTGCCAGCAGCTTAGTGGGGGGTCCTCCCACAGATACGCAGTATTTT. It specifies CASSLVGGPPTDTQYF.

This rearrangement joins TRBV12-3 or TRBV12-4 to TRBJ2-1; TRBD1 agrees at 7 bases. The CDR3 extends over 13 amino acids. Germline trimming cut 7 bases from V and 5 bases from J; bases unmatched to any gene: 5. CDR3 sequence reads: CASTRTGHNEQFF. The CDR3 DNA reads as TGTGCCAGCACCCGGACAGGACACAATGAGCAGTTCTTC.

J is TRBJ2-2 and V is TRBV2, with 7 positions matching TRBD2. The CDR3 spans 14 residues. Germline V gene data show CDR1 as SNHLY and CDR2 as FYNNEI. The ends lost 6 bases at V and 7 bases at J; junction bases unmatched: 8. The CDR3 region has the DNA TGTGCCAGCAGCCTGAACGCGGGAGTCGGGGAGCTGTTTTTT. Protein product: CASSLNAGVGELFF. Full variable domain (remainder filled in from reference TRBV2 and TRBJ2-2): EPEVTQTPSHQVTQMGQEVILRCVPISNHLYFYWYRQILGQKVEFLVSFYNNEISEKSEIFDDQFSVERPDGSNFTLKIRSTKLEDSAMYFCASSLNAGVGELFFGEGSRLTVL.

This clone was seen a few times. V gene TRBV11-1 combines with J gene TRBJ2-1, with D possibly being TRBD1 (5 bases). Trimming pared 1 base from V and 3 bases from J, leaving 10 bases between. This CDR3 is 15 amino acids long. The germline V gene encodes CDR1 SGHAT and CDR2 FQDESV (reference sequence). The CDR3 region is CASSLDTGDYNEQFF. The CDR3 bases are TGTGCCAGCAGCTTAGATACAGGAGACTACAATGAGCAGTTCTTC.